The sequence of this T cell receptor (beta chain) was determined in a study of blood T cell repertoires in COVID-19. The wider study: PBMCs, B-cell-depleted T cells, or T cells provided the cDNA or gDNA that made up the material.

CDR1 and CDR2 (germline): SGHRS, YFSETQ. This CDR3 region has 14 residues. The ends were cut back, 0 bases at V and 2 bases at J, with 8 bases in the middle. Profiling relied on immunoSEQ multiplex PCR, and the TCRdb table lists in-frame clones only, not all of them. The sample contains 180,000 or so clones, around 85% of which appear only once. This receptor was obtained from an older woman with acute or convalescent COVID-19. This chain joins TRBV5-1 and TRBJ2-5, with a possible D match to TRBD2 (5 bases). Sample: peripheral blood. The CDR3 is CASSLAAGQETQYF. The CDR3 region has the DNA TGCGCCAGCAGCTTGGCCGCGGGTCAAGAGACCCAGTACTTC. The whole variable domain, remainder taken from reference TRBV5-1 and TRBJ2-5, is KAGVTQTPRYLIKTRGQQVTLSCSPISGHRSVSWYQQTPGQGLQFLFEYFSETQRNKGNFPGRFSGRQFSNSRSEMNVSTLELGDSALYLCASSLAAGQETQYFGPGTRLLVL.